This T cell receptor (beta chain) is from a study of T cells in Graves' hyperthyroidism and ophthalmopathy. The CDR3 runs to 17 residues. V was trimmed by 3 bases and J by 0 bases, leaving 15 bases between them. This clonotype occurred a few times. Its antigen is undetermined. The conserved closing phenylalanine or tryptophan is absent in this CDR3, likely reflecting a read error. TCR beta CDR3 regions were amplified from RNA transcripts. The TCR CDR3 was amplified in a first-round RT-PCR using the HTBI primer set. TCRdb analysed the multiplex PCR reads with MiXCR anew, one entry per CDR3 protein. The sample holds around 600,000 distinct CDR3 sequences, about 14% seen once. The study included ophthalmopathy patients with Clinical Activity Score at least 3, NOSPECS grade at least 4 and duration under 3 months. Thyroid ultrasound, orbital computed tomography, clinical symptoms, and serum thyroxine and TRAb underpinned diagnoses. The source of the PBMCs was about 10 ml of fresh peripheral blood.

Broader study findings: In simple terms, a model built on 13 V-J features told ophthalmopathy apart from stable hyperthyroidism.

J is TRBJ1-5 and V is TRBV12-3 or TRBV12-4; D may be TRBD1 (6 bases). Sequencing was carried out using blood. The clonotype originates from a woman between 50 and 59 years old with Graves' ophthalmopathy. The DNA for the CDR3 is TGTGCCAGCAGTTTTGTGAGGGGGAGCTTTAGCAATCAGCCCCAGCATTCT. Translated: CASSFVRGSFSNQPQHS.